Presented here are 30 T cell receptor beta chains from one specimen sequenced in a study. TCRdb re-derived calls from the 5' RACE reads in MiXCR, one entry per CDR3 protein. The data hold approximately 8,800 distinct CDR3 sequences, with 52% observed a single time. The specimen was memory CD4+ T cells sorted from a lymph node. Described subset: memory CD4+ T cells, CD4+CD45RO+CD25-. These receptors all come from a female donor with breast cancer.

The gene calls are TRBV20-1 and TRBJ2-1; D call uncertain. The CDR3 spans 11 residues. The V end lost 4 bases, the J end lost 7 bases, and 8 bases lay between the germline ends. Germline CDR1 and CDR2: DFQATT and SNEGSKA (reference sequence). CDR3 in amino acids: CSAMTSNEQFF. Written as DNA, the CDR3 is TGCAGTGCTATGACCTCTAATGAGCAGTTCTTC.

This clonotype was picked up a small number of times. CDR3 region: CASSWTARNEEQYF. The DNA of the CDR3 is TGTGCCAGCAGCTGGACCGCCAGGAATGAGGAGCAGTACTTC. The rearrangement uses TRBV7-2 and TRBJ2-7; D call uncertain. The CDR3 is 14 residues long. In germline, CDR1 is SGHTA, CDR2 FQGNSA. V was trimmed by 4 bases and J by 7 bases, leaving 17 bases between them. The whole variable domain, filled in from reference TRBV7-2 and TRBJ2-7, reads GAGVSQSPSNKVTEKGKDVELRCDPISGHTALYWYRQSLGQGLEFLIYFQGNSAPDKSGLPSDRFSAERTGGSVSTLTIQRTQQEDSAVYLCASSWTARNEEQYFGPGTRLTVT.

This chain links TRBV6-1 with TRBJ1-2; maybe TRBD1 (6 bases). The J call may be incorrect, as the DNA end agrees better with TRBJ2-7. The CDR3 covers 13 residues. Germline V gene lookup returns CDR1 MNHNS and CDR2 SASEGT. The CDR3 DNA is TGTGCCAGCCAAGACAGGATGACCTACGAGCAGTACTTC. Translating it yields CASQDRMTYEQYF.

This clonotype was observed a few times. This rearrangement joins TRBV6-5 to TRBJ1-2; a weak D match, TRBD1 (6 bases). V lost 0 bases to trimming and J lost 8 bases, with 13 bases between them. Germline V gene sequence: CDR1 MNHEY, CDR2 SVGAGI. This CDR3 is 14 amino acids long. The CDR3 DNA reads TGTGCCAGCAGTTACTCGCCAGGGGCGGGGGGCTACACCTTC. Its protein product is CASSYSPGAGGYTF.

This clonotype was counted once. The chain joins TRBV7-2 to TRBJ1-5; 9 bases match TRBD1. The CDR3 runs 16 residues. V shed 5 bases and J 4 bases; nucleotides not matched to a gene: 9. The germline CDR1 and CDR2 sequences are SGHTA and FQGNSA. CDR3 in amino acids: CASSTGQGRGNQPQHF. The CDR3 DNA sequence: TGTGCCAGCAGCACCGGACAGGGGCGAGGGAATCAGCCCCAGCATTTT.

J is TRBJ2-1 and V is TRBV25-1; no clear D gene. V lost 1 base, J lost 8 bases, and 6 bases lay in between. Germline CDR1 and CDR2: MGHDK and SYGVNS. This CDR3 contains 12 residues. CDR3 in DNA: TGTGCCAGCAGTGAATTTGGAGATGAGCAGTTCTTC. It codes for CASSEFGDEQFF.

The chain carries TRBV18 and TRBJ2-2; D is possibly TRBD2 (5 bases). Germline V CDR1 and CDR2: KGHSH, LQKENI. Trimming removed 0 bases from V and 7 bases from J, with 6 bases in between. CDR3 size: 13 residues. CDR3: CASSPPRGGELFF. CDR3 DNA: TGTGCCAGCTCACCACCTCGGGGCGGGGAGCTGTTTTTT.

In regard to this clonotype: Sequence at one end of the junction differs from germline and may be a read error. This sequence joins TRBV27 and TRBJ2-1; a weak D match, TRBD2 (6 bases). CDR1 and CDR2 (germline): MNHEY, SMNVEV (reference sequence). The CDR3 runs 16 residues. CDR3 residues: CASSPLGLAVNNEQFF. The CDR3 DNA reads TGTGCCAGCAGTCCGCTCGGGTTAGCGGTTAACAACGAGCAGTTCTTC.

The genes are TRBV11-2 and TRBJ2-1; D tentatively reads TRBD1 or TRBD2 (5 bases each). Trimming cost V 5 bases and J 3 bases, with 8 bases left between them. There are 13 residues in the CDR3. Germline values: CDR1 SGHAT, CDR2 FQNNGV. The CDR3 DNA reads TGTGCCAGCAGCGGGACGGGCTACAATGAGCAGTTCTTC. Amino acid sequence: CASSGTGYNEQFF.

This clonotype is medium-sized in the sample. The chain joins TRBV7-7 to TRBJ2-2, with a tentative D call TRBD2 (6 bases). Germline CDR1 and CDR2: SSHAT and FNYEAQ (reference sequence). V was trimmed by 10 bases and J by 7 bases, leaving 16 bases between them. This CDR3 is 13 amino acids long. The CDR3 protein is CAIRTAEGGELFF. The CDR3 region has the DNA TGTGCCATCAGGACGGCGGAGGGCGGGGAGCTGTTTTTT.

This clonotype has just a few counts. The chain is built from TRBV4-2 and TRBJ2-1; the D call may be TRBD1 or TRBD2 (5 bases each). Germline lookup yields CDR1 LGHNA and CDR2 YNFKEQ. The CDR3 is made up of 17 amino acids. Between the trimmed V and J ends, which lost 2 bases and 5 bases, there was a span of 19 bases. CDR3: CASSQLGGGTRDNEQFF. As DNA, the CDR3 is TGTGCCAGCAGCCAACTGGGTGGGGGTACGAGGGACAATGAGCAGTTCTTC.

This CDR3 is CASRASGTGGAGRKNQPQHF. The CDR3 DNA reads as TGTGCCAGCAGAGCTTCCGGGACAGGGGGCGCGGGAAGAAAAAATCAGCCCCAGCATTTT. The J gene is TRBJ1-5, the V gene TRBV12-3 or TRBV12-4; TRBD1 aligns across 12 bases. This CDR3 region has 20 residues. V was clipped by 6 bases and J by 4 bases; unmatched bases: 19.

A remark on this clonotype: At one end, the junction sequence differs from germline, possibly due to a read error. The chain has TRBV4-3 and TRBJ2-2; no clear D gene. The CDR3 spans 17 residues. The V gene's germline CDR1 is LGHNA and CDR2 YSLEER. The CDR3 region is CANSQDRLGQNTGELFF. The CDR3 nucleotides are TGCGCCAACAGCCAAGATCGGTTGGGCCAGAACACCGGGGAGCTGTTTTTT.

The chain combines TRBV20-1 with TRBJ2-2; 10 nucleotides line up with TRBD2. The CDR3 is 16 amino acids. V shed 0 bases and J 7 bases; nucleotides not matched to a gene: 8. The germline V gene has CDR1 DFQATT and CDR2 SNEGSKA (reference sequence). The CDR3 nucleotides are TGCAGTGCTAGAGATCACCTAGCGGGAGTTAACGGGGAGCTGTTTTTT. This gives the protein CSARDHLAGVNGELFF.

By frequency in the sample, this clonotype is medium-sized. This chain joins TRBV6-6 and TRBJ1-1, with a tentative D call TRBD1 (5 bases). Trimming removed 5 bases from V and 10 bases from J, with 17 bases in between. CDR1 MNHNY and CDR2 SVGAGI come from the germline V gene (reference sequence). This CDR3 has 13 amino acids. As DNA, the CDR3 is TGTGCCAGCAGTCCCGGGGGGGGAAATCGAGCTTTCTTT. Protein product: CASSPGGGNRAFF.

The chain links TRBV5-6 to TRBJ1-5; D may be TRBD1 (5 bases). V lost 3 bases to trimming and J lost 1 base, with 8 bases between them. The CDR3 extends over 14 amino acids. CDR1 is SGHDT, CDR2 YYEEEE, per germline. The CDR3 coding sequence is TGTGCCAGCAGCTCGGGACCCAGCAATCAGCCCCAGCATTTT. It encodes CASSSGPSNQPQHF. The full variable domain, with the rest looked up from reference TRBV5-6 and TRBJ1-5, is DAGVTQSPTHLIKTRGQQVTLRCSPKSGHDTVSWYQQALGQGPQFIFQYYEEEERQRGNFPDRFSGHQFPNYSSELNVNALLLGDSALYLCASSSGPSNQPQHFGDGTRLSIL.

This sequence joins TRBV5-5 and TRBJ2-5; possibly TRBD1 or TRBD2 for D (5 bases each). The CDR3 spans 14 residues. Germline V gives CDR1 SGHKS, CDR2 YYEKEE (reference sequence). V was trimmed by 0 bases and J by 3 bases, leaving 9 bases between them. The CDR3 DNA reads TGTGCCAGCAGCTTGGGAGGGACCAAAGAGACCCAGTACTTC. Its protein is CASSLGGTKETQYF.

This clonotype was detected a few times. This chain links TRBV6-4 with TRBJ1-5; D ambiguous. The V and J ends lost 6 bases and 6 bases respectively, with 15 bases between them. This CDR3 contains 14 residues. Germline V gene sequence: CDR1 MRHNA, CDR2 SNTAGT. This chain's CDR3 is CASRYPEGVQPQHF. The CDR3 DNA reads as TGTGCCAGCAGATACCCCGAGGGAGTTCAGCCCCAGCATTTT.

This clonotype was observed a few times. This chain uses TRBV4-2 with TRBJ1-1; D is unclear. Trimming removed 4 bases from V and 4 bases from J, with 16 bases in between. The CDR3 consists of 15 residues. CDR1 LGHNA and CDR2 YNFKEQ come from the germline V gene. CDR3 sequence (DNA): TGTGCCAGCAGCCGGATTCGGGGAGGAGGCACTGAAGCTTTCTTT. It codes for CASSRIRGGGTEAFF.

This chain uses TRBV28 with TRBJ2-6, with unresolved D. V lost 5 bases and J lost 6, with 14 bases in between. Germline CDR1 is MDHEN and CDR2 is SYDVKM. The CDR3 contains 15 residues. The CDR3 loop reads CASSLDKDEANVLTF. The CDR3 DNA follows: TGTGCCAGCAGTCTTGACAAGGATGAGGCCAACGTCCTGACTTTC.

V is TRBV28 and J is TRBJ2-5; weak D call: TRBD1 (6 bases). The CDR3 is 15 amino acids. Germline CDR1 MDHEN, CDR2 SYDVKM. Trimming removed 5 bases at V and 2 bases at J, with 15 bases between. CDR3 nucleotide sequence: TGTGCCAGCAGTCCCATCCGGACAGCACAAGAGACCCAGTACTTC. It yields the protein CASSPIRTAQETQYF.

The chain recombines TRBV7-2 with TRBJ2-3; D unresolved. Trimming pared 4 bases from V and 2 bases from J, leaving 13 bases between. The CDR3 loop spans 15 amino acids. Looked up from germline, CDR1 is SGHTA and CDR2 is FQGNSA. For the CDR3, the DNA is TGTGCCAGCAGCTCATGGGGTAGCCCCACAGATACGCAGTATTTT. This sequence encodes CASSSWGSPTDTQYF.

The CDR3 reads CASSPSFGGETQYF. The CDR3 region has the DNA TGTGCCAGCTCACCAAGTTTCGGGGGAGAGACCCAGTACTTC. The rearrangement uses TRBV18 and TRBJ2-5; D may be TRBD2 (6 bases). Per germline, CDR1 KGHSH and CDR2 LQKENI. There are 14 residues in the CDR3. Trimming took 2 bases from V and 4 from J, leaving 11 bases between them.

The V call is TRBV28, the J call TRBJ2-1; D may be TRBD1 (6 bases). The CDR3 runs 15 residues. The germline gives CDR1 MDHEN, CDR2 SYDVKM. The V gene lost 5 bases and the J gene lost 3 bases, with 14 bases spanning the gap. In nucleotides, the CDR3 is TGTGCCAGCAGTACTCAGGGGAGAGGCTACAATGAGCAGTTCTTC. Protein sequence: CASSTQGRGYNEQFF.

The chain couples TRBV4-3 to TRBJ2-3; TRBD2 aligns across 8 bases. V lost 2 bases and J lost 2; bases outside the gene matches: 3. Germline-derived CDR1 and CDR2 are LGHNA and YSLEER. The CDR3 consists of 15 residues. The chain's CDR3 is CASSQTSGYTDTQYF. CDR3 nucleotide sequence: TGCGCCAGCAGCCAAACTAGCGGCTACACAGATACGCAGTATTTT.

This clonotype showed up just a few times. The DNA for the CDR3 is TGTGCCAGCAGCTTAGGGGGACAGGGGTCGGCGACCCAGTACTTC. Translation: CASSLGGQGSATQYF. The chain employs TRBV7-6 and TRBJ2-5; 10 positions match TRBD1. Germline V gene data show CDR1 as SGHVS and CDR2 as FNYEAQ. This CDR3 region has 15 residues. V dropped 1 base and J dropped 7; count of bases not matched to a gene: 6.

The chain uses TRBV6-1 and TRBJ2-3; unclear D gene. Germline assignment: CDR1 MNHNS and CDR2 SASEGT. Trimming cost V 10 bases and J 4 bases, with 21 bases left between them. The CDR3 spans 15 residues. The DNA for the CDR3 is TGTGCCACCGAGACGTTGGCGGATCGGTCAGATACGCAGTATTTT. Translating gives CATETLADRSDTQYF.

The chain recombines TRBV29-1 with TRBJ2-7; tentatively, D is TRBD2 (6 bases). CDR3 size: 13 residues. Germline CDR1 reads SQVTM; CDR2 reads ANQGSEA. Trimming left V 4 bases short and J 4 bases short, with 14 bases between. The CDR3 bases are TGCAGCGTTGTGGGGGAGGCGGTTTACGAGCAGTACTTC. This gives the protein CSVVGEAVYEQYF.

This sequence joins TRBV11-2 and TRBJ2-7, with D tentatively TRBD1 or TRBD2 (5 bases each). Germline V gene lookup returns CDR1 SGHAT and CDR2 FQNNGV. Trimming took off 3 bases at V and 0 bases at J, with 12 bases between the two ends. This CDR3 spans 15 amino acids. The chain's CDR3 is CASSFGTVSSYEQYF. The CDR3 region has the DNA TGTGCCAGCAGCTTCGGGACCGTTAGCTCCTACGAGCAGTACTTC.

The sample holds a few counts of this clonotype. This rearrangement joins TRBV29-1 to TRBJ2-1; D gene uncertain. The germline V and J ends were trimmed by 3 bases and 1 base, with 4 bases remaining between them. The length of the CDR3 is 12 residues. Per germline, CDR1 SQVTM and CDR2 ANQGSEA. Here the CDR3 reads CSVDESYNEQFF. The CDR3, as DNA: TGCAGCGTTGATGAGTCCTACAATGAGCAGTTCTTC.